The 21 T cell receptor beta chains presented below share a single source sample, sequenced in a study of PD-1 blockade in classical Hodgkin lymphoma. Documented time point: cycle 4 day 1 (C4D1), after six to seven weeks of nivolumab. Following autologous stem cell transplantation, relapse occurred in every patient, and exposure to brentuximab vedotin varied. The repertoire was sequenced with immunoSEQ multiplex PCR; TCRdb's copy has only in-frame clones and lacks some. The top ten hold around 10% of the sample, which has around 40,000 clones, over 65% seen once. Sequenced here: peripheral blood mononuclear cells (PBMCs), sampled before the fourth cycle of nivolumab. The source of these receptors is a human donor with classical Hodgkin lymphoma.

V usage is TRBV10-3 and J usage is TRBJ1-1; 7 nucleotides agree with TRBD1. Looked up from germline, CDR1 is ENHRY and CDR2 is SYGVKD. J was trimmed by 1 base and V by 10 bases; bases with no gene match: 6. The CDR3 covers 13 residues. CDR3 nucleotides: TGTGCCACCACCGGGACAGCGAACACTGAAGCTTTCTTT. Its translation is CATTGTANTEAFF.

V is TRBV6-6 and J is TRBJ1-6; the D gene is possibly TRBD1 (5 bases). The CDR3 spans 14 residues. Trimming stripped 0 bases from V and 10 bases from J, with 10 bases between. Germline CDR1 is MNHNY and CDR2 is SVGAGI (reference sequence). CDR3 in amino acids: CASSYSGGSSPLHF. The CDR3 DNA follows: TGTGCCAGCAGTTACTCCGGGGGAAGCTCACCCCTCCACTTT.

The V gene is TRBV2, the J gene TRBJ1-5, with unresolved D. The germline V gene has CDR1 SNHLY and CDR2 FYNNEI. CDR3 length: 13 amino acids. Trimming took 7 bases from V and 4 from J, leaving 11 bases between them. For the CDR3, the DNA is TGTGCCAGCACCGACACCGTAAATCAGCCCCAGCATTTT. This gives the protein CASTDTVNQPQHF.

This chain links TRBV9 with TRBJ1-1; D not resolved. This CDR3 contains 12 residues. The ends were cut back, 5 bases at V and 7 bases at J, with 12 bases in the middle. Germline CDR1 reads SGDLS; CDR2 reads YYNGEE. CDR3 bases: TGTGCCAGCAGTCCCTCGGGCCGTGAAGCTTTCTTT. Its protein product is CASSPSGREAFF. Supplemented by reference TRBV9 and TRBJ1-1, the full variable domain reads DSGVTQTPKHLITATGQRVTLRCSPRSGDLSVYWYQQSLDQGLQFLIQYYNGEERAKGNILERFSAQQFPDLHSELNLSSLELGDSALYFCASSPSGREAFFGQGTRLTVV.

This chain connects TRBV15 to TRBJ2-5; TRBD2 matches at 8 bases. The CDR3 is made up of 16 amino acids. The trim removed 0 bases at V and 5 bases at J, leaving 8 bases unmatched. Germline CDR1 is LNHNV and CDR2 is YYDKDF (reference sequence). The CDR3 protein is CATSRDLRTSLETQYF. The CDR3 nucleotides read TGTGCCACCAGCAGAGATCTCCGGACTAGCTTGGAGACCCAGTACTTC.

This chain links TRBV30 with TRBJ2-1; D possibly corresponds to TRBD2 (6 bases). The V end lost 0 bases, the J end lost 5 bases, and 14 bases lay between the germline ends. Germline V gene sequence: CDR1 GTSNPN, CDR2 SVGIG (reference sequence). The CDR3 is 15 residues long. The CDR3 nucleotides read TGTGCCTGGAGTGTATCTCGGACTATTAACAATGAGCAGTTCTTC. It yields the protein CAWSVSRTINNEQFF. Based on the CDR3 plus reference TRBV30 and TRBJ2-1, the full variable domain is SQTIHQWPATLVQPVGSPLSLECTVEGTSNPNLYWYRQAAGRGLQLLFYSVGIGQISSEVPQNLSASRPQDRQFILSSKKLLLSDSGFYLCAWSVSRTINNEQFFGPGTRLTVL.

This chain connects TRBV7-9 to TRBJ1-2; 7 bases are shared with TRBD1. Germline V lookup: CDR1 SEHNR, CDR2 FQNEAQ (reference sequence). Trimming removed 5 bases from V and 6 bases from J; junction bases left unmatched: 3. This CDR3 contains 12 residues. The CDR3 DNA reads TGTGCCAGCAGCACCGGGACAGATGGCTACACCTTC. Translated, it gives CASSTGTDGYTF.

The rearrangement joins TRBV10-3 to TRBJ2-7; 7 bases fit TRBD1. V shed 2 bases, J shed 1 base, and the junction held 14 bases outside the gene matches. Germline values: CDR1 ENHRY, CDR2 SYGVKD. CDR3 length equals 18 residues. The CDR3 DNA follows: TGTGCCATCAGTGAGCCGGCATCAGGGGGACAAAAGTCCTACGAGCAGTACTTC. It specifies CAISEPASGGQKSYEQYF.

This chain joins TRBV5-6 and TRBJ2-7, with TRBD1 identical over 8 bases. CDR3 length equals 17 residues. Germline V gene lookup returns CDR1 SGHDT and CDR2 YYEEEE. J gave up 1 base and V 2 bases, and 11 bases lay outside the gene matches. The CDR3 reads CASSLATQGALSYEQYF. CDR3 coding DNA: TGTGCCAGCAGCTTAGCAACCCAGGGGGCGTTATCCTACGAGCAGTACTTC.

This clone was seen once. The chain has TRBV5-6 and TRBJ1-2, with unresolved D. This CDR3 contains 14 residues. V was trimmed by 4 bases and J by 1 base, leaving 11 bases between them. Germline CDR1 is SGHDT and CDR2 is YYEEEE. CDR3 DNA: TGTGCCAGCAGCGGACTCGGGGTTAACTATGGCTACACCTTC. It translates to CASSGLGVNYGYTF. The full variable domain, its missing parts supplied by reference TRBV5-6 and TRBJ1-2, is DAGVTQSPTHLIKTRGQQVTLRCSPKSGHDTVSWYQQALGQGPQFIFQYYEEEERQRGNFPDRFSGHQFPNYSSELNVNALLLGDSALYLCASSGLGVNYGYTFGSGTRLTVV.

This clone was detected once. J is TRBJ1-1 and V is TRBV16; D unresolved. The CDR3 is 13 amino acids. The V end lost 4 bases, the J end lost 4 bases, and 10 bases lay between the germline ends. Germline loops: CDR1 KGHSY, CDR2 FQNENV. The CDR3 spells CASSPGRVTEAFF. The CDR3 DNA is TGTGCCAGCAGCCCGGGTAGGGTCACTGAAGCTTTCTTT.

As for this clone: Different DNA sequences within this sample yield the same CDR3. The chain couples TRBV5-1 to TRBJ1-6; 9 bases match TRBD1. The ends lost 8 bases at V and 8 bases at J; junction bases unmatched: 8. CDR1 and CDR2 (germline): SGHRS, YFSETQ. This CDR3 is built from 14 residues. For the CDR3, the DNA is TGCGCCAGTTCCCTAGGGACAGGGTATTCACCCCTCCACTTT. Its protein is CASSLGTGYSPLHF. Full variable domain (rest looked up from reference TRBV5-1 and TRBJ1-6): KAGVTQTPRYLIKTRGQQVTLSCSPISGHRSVSWYQQTPGQGLQFLFEYFSETQRNKGNFPGRFSGRQFSNSRSEMNVSTLELGDSALYLCASSLGTGYSPLHFGNGTRLTVT.

The genes are TRBV11-2 and TRBJ1-4; no reliable D call. The V end was cut by 1 base, the J end by 10 bases, with 10 bases between. Germline loops: CDR1 SGHAT, CDR2 FQNNGV. The CDR3 runs to 13 residues. Here the CDR3 reads CASSLVLGGKLFF. The CDR3 DNA reads as TGTGCCAGCAGCTTAGTTCTGGGAGGAAAACTGTTTTTT.

V is TRBV7-6 and J is TRBJ1-2; 11 bases are a match to TRBD1. This CDR3 is 14 amino acids long. J was trimmed by 6 bases and V by 3 bases; bases with no gene match: 3. From germline, CDR1 is SGHVS and CDR2 FNYEAQ. CDR3 sequence (DNA): TGTGCCAGCAGCTTCACGGGACAGGGGGATGGCTACACCTTC. It yields the protein CASSFTGQGDGYTF.

The rearrangement joins TRBV27 to TRBJ1-1; a weak D match, TRBD1 (6 bases). The CDR3 length is 16 residues. Germline assignment: CDR1 MNHEY and CDR2 SMNVEV (reference sequence). V was pared by 2 bases and J by 10 bases, with 23 bases between. The CDR3, as DNA: TGTGCCAGCAGTTTAGATGACAGGTACCCACTAAGGGGAGCTTTCTTT. This gives the protein CASSLDDRYPLRGAFF.

The rearrangement uses TRBV7-8 and TRBJ2-7; TRBD1 agrees at 7 bases. Trimming at V came to 4 bases and at J to 2 bases, leaving 5 bases not matched to a gene. The CDR3 is 14 residues long. Germline assignment: CDR1 SGHVS and CDR2 FQNEAQ. CDR3 in amino acids: CASSSGQAAYEQYF. The CDR3, as DNA: TGTGCCAGCAGCTCCGGACAGGCTGCCTACGAGCAGTACTTC.

This clone is labeled medium-sized. The rearrangement uses TRBV7-6 and TRBJ1-5; D may be TRBD1 (5 bases). V was pared by 5 bases and J by 5 bases, with 16 bases between. Germline V gene data show CDR1 as SGHVS and CDR2 as FNYEAQ. The CDR3 runs to 15 residues. This chain's CDR3 is CASSPAVGTHQPQHF. Written as DNA, the CDR3 is TGTGCCAGCAGCCCTGCAGTGGGGACCCATCAGCCCCAGCATTTT.

The CDR3 reads CARGQGNTEAFF. The CDR3, as DNA: TGTGCCAGGGGACAGGGGAACACTGAAGCTTTCTTT. The rearrangement uses TRBV5-8 and TRBJ1-1; TRBD1 matches 9 bases. Germline CDR1 SGHTS, CDR2 YDEGEE. The V and J ends lost 8 bases and 1 base, in that order; junction bases with no gene match: 0. The CDR3 runs to 12 residues.

J is TRBJ2-3 and V is TRBV11-3; possibly TRBD1 or TRBD2 for D (5 bases each). Trimming left V 5 bases short and J 8 bases short, with 14 bases between. This CDR3 comprises 13 residues. Per germline, CDR1 SGHNT and CDR2 YENEEA. The DNA of the CDR3 is TGTGCCAGCAGCCTAACTCGGGACGGTACGCAGTATTTT. It yields the protein CASSLTRDGTQYF.

The chain recombines TRBV14 with TRBJ2-3, with D possibly TRBD2 on 5 matching bases. Germline CDR1 reads SGHDN; CDR2 reads FVKESK. The CDR3 has 15 amino acids. Between the trimmed V and J ends, which lost 4 bases and 2 bases, there was a span of 13 bases. Here the CDR3 DNA reads TGTGCCAGCAGCCCTTGGACTTGGCCCACAGATACGCAGTATTTT. This translates into CASSPWTWPTDTQYF. Full variable domain (missing parts from reference TRBV14 and TRBJ2-3): EAGVTQFPSHSVIEKGQTVTLRCDPISGHDNLYWYRRVMGKEIKFLLHFVKESKQDESGMPNNRFLAERTGGTYSTLKVQPAELEDSGVYFCASSPWTWPTDTQYFGPGTRLTVL.

V gene TRBV5-6 combines with J gene TRBJ2-7, with a weak D call TRBD1 (5 bases). V was clipped by 2 bases and J by 6 bases, with 12 bases between them. Germline lookup yields CDR1 SGHDT and CDR2 YYEEEE. CDR3 length equals 13 residues. The CDR3: CASSFPGFAEQYF. The CDR3 coding sequence is TGTGCCAGCAGCTTTCCAGGGTTTGCCGAGCAGTACTTC.